What follows are 29 T cell receptor beta chains derived from one specimen sequenced in a study of OX40 agonist ivuxolimab in advanced cancers. Preparation of the library involved the immunoSEQ multiplex PCR assay. TCRdb holds this immuneACCESS table with in-frame rearrangements only. Some clones are missing; in checked studies, unresolved V genes explain under half, and the rest has no known cause. The sample records 90,000 to 100,000 clones, approximately 85% of which are singletons. The top ten constitute 3% to 4% of the sample. The material was CD4+ or CD8+ T cells sorted from blood, obtained in a trial of the OX40 agonist ivuxolimab. All receptors derive from an adult with an advanced solid tumor such as melanoma, head and neck, liver or kidney cancer.

This clone appeared a few times. V is TRBV2 and J is TRBJ1-2, with D perhaps TRBD1 (6 bases). Germline CDR1 SNHLY, CDR2 FYNNEI. Trimming took off 9 bases at V and 6 bases at J, with 26 bases between the two ends. The CDR3 covers 16 residues. This chain's CDR3 is CAREARGYATWDGYTF. Written as DNA, the CDR3 is TGTGCCAGGGAGGCAAGGGGGTACGCCACATGGGATGGCTACACCTTC.

The rearrangement links TRBV7-6 to TRBJ2-2, with D maybe TRBD1 (5 bases). Trimming left V 1 base short and J 2 bases short, with 14 bases between. Germline assignment: CDR1 SGHVS and CDR2 FNYEAQ. The CDR3 loop spans 17 amino acids. CDR3 sequence reads: CASSLVPGQGNTGELFF. CDR3 in DNA: TGTGCCAGCAGCTTAGTCCCCGGGCAGGGCAACACCGGGGAGCTGTTTTTT.

The genes are TRBV28 and TRBJ2-7; 7 nucleotides match TRBD2. Germline CDR1 is MDHEN and CDR2 is SYDVKM. The CDR3 sequence is 15 residues long. V shed 5 bases and J 6 bases; nucleotides not matched to a gene: 13. CDR3 in DNA: TGTGCCAGCAGTCACCCTAGGGGACTATTACGCGAGCAGTACTTC. Its protein is CASSHPRGLLREQYF.

The rearrangement joins TRBV6-5 to TRBJ2-3; D is perhaps TRBD1 or TRBD2 (6 bases each). The germline CDR1 and CDR2 sequences are MNHEY and SVGAGI. Trimming pared 7 bases from V and 3 bases from J, leaving 17 bases between. The CDR3 runs 15 residues. In nucleotides, the CDR3 is TGTGCCAGCAAATCGGGGCAGGGGAGGACAGATACGCAGTATTTT. This encodes CASKSGQGRTDTQYF.

V gene TRBV7-8 combines with J gene TRBJ2-6, with 7 bases fitting TRBD2. Losses at the gene ends were 0 bases for V and 0 bases for J; bases not matched to a gene: 2. This CDR3 has 17 residues. Germline V gene data show CDR1 as SGHVS and CDR2 as FQNEAQ. The CDR3 loop reads CASSLAGGSSGANVLTF. The CDR3 DNA follows: TGTGCCAGCAGCTTAGCGGGGGGGTCCTCTGGGGCCAACGTCCTGACTTTC. The full variable domain, completed using reference TRBV7-8 and TRBJ2-6, is GAGVSQSPRYKVAKRGQDVALRCDPISGHVSLFWYQQALGQGPEFLTYFQNEAQLDKSGLPSDRFFAERPEGSVSTLKIQRTQQEDSAVYLCASSLAGGSSGANVLTFGAGSRLTVL.

The chain couples TRBV9 to TRBJ2-7, with 7 positions matching TRBD1. With V trimmed by 4 bases and J by 0 bases, 7 bases remained unmatched. The CDR3 is 15 amino acids. Germline V gene lookup returns CDR1 SGDLS and CDR2 YYNGEE. The CDR3 nucleotides read TGTGCCAGCAGCCCTTTCGACAGGGTCTCCTACGAGCAGTACTTC. Its translation: CASSPFDRVSYEQYF.

CDR3 DNA: TGCGCCAGCAGCCAAGATAACGGATCCGGGGAGCTGTTTTTT. This translates into CASSQDNGSGELFF. J is TRBJ2-2 and V is TRBV4-1; D ambiguous. Germline CDR1 MGHRA, CDR2 YSYEKL. The CDR3 is 14 amino acids. Trimming left V 0 bases short and J 6 bases short, with 8 bases between.

This clone appeared a single time. The CDR3 loop reads CASRDRDRGLDEQYF. The CDR3 region has the DNA TGTGCCAGCAGGGACCGGGACAGGGGGCTGGACGAGCAGTACTTC. The rearrangement uses TRBV11-2 and TRBJ2-7; 12 bases are shared with TRBD1. The V gene's germline CDR1 is SGHAT and CDR2 FQNNGV. J was trimmed by 5 bases and V by 6 bases; bases with no gene match: 8. CDR3 length: 15 residues.

This clone has just a few counts. This chain joins TRBV5-4 and TRBJ2-1; the D gene is possibly TRBD2 (5 bases). CDR3 size: 12 residues. Trimming removed 4 bases at V and 6 bases at J, with 8 bases between. Germline CDR1 SGHNT, CDR2 YYREEE (reference sequence). The CDR3 sequence is CASSGEGNEQFF. The DNA for the CDR3 is TGTGCCAGCAGCGGCGAGGGCAATGAGCAGTTCTTC.

This clone was counted at least ten times. V is TRBV28 and J is TRBJ1-2; D possibly corresponds to TRBD1 (5 bases). The CDR3 extends over 13 amino acids. Trimming removed 3 bases from V and 3 bases from J, with 8 bases in between. The germline CDR1 and CDR2 sequences are MDHEN and SYDVKM. CDR3 DNA: TGTGCCAGCAGTTTTTTACAGGACTATGGCTACACCTTC. Residues: CASSFLQDYGYTF.

The chain joins TRBV28 to TRBJ1-1; D may be TRBD1 (5 bases). This CDR3 comprises 15 residues. Deletions cut 4 bases from V and 0 bases from J, with 12 bases between. Germline CDR1 is MDHEN and CDR2 is SYDVKM. The CDR3 DNA reads TGTGCCAGCAGTTGGGGGTATGGCATGAACACTGAAGCTTTCTTT. This encodes CASSWGYGMNTEAFF.

The rearrangement links TRBV11-2 to TRBJ1-3; D ambiguous. CDR3 length equals 17 residues. Looked up from germline, CDR1 is SGHAT and CDR2 is FQNNGV. With 1 base removed from V and 0 bases from J, the gap between germline ends came to 13 bases. CDR3: CASSLVAGLSSGNTIYF. The CDR3 DNA reads TGTGCCAGCAGCTTAGTCGCGGGTCTTAGCTCTGGAAACACCATATATTTT.

The chain employs TRBV7-2 and TRBJ2-3, with 8 nucleotides matching TRBD1. Trimming at V came to 5 bases and at J to 0 bases, leaving 7 bases not matched to a gene. Germline values: CDR1 SGHTA, CDR2 FQGNSA. The CDR3 contains 16 residues. DNA for the CDR3: TGTGCCAGCAGCGGGATGGGGGACAGGAGCACAGATACGCAGTATTTT. Amino acids: CASSGMGDRSTDTQYF.

The V gene is TRBV11-3, the J gene TRBJ2-2, with 10 nucleotides matching TRBD1. V lost 4 bases and J lost 7; bases outside the gene matches: 9. Germline CDR1 and CDR2: SGHNT and YENEEA. The CDR3 has 16 amino acids. Here the CDR3 DNA reads TGTGCCAGCAGCTCCTCGACAGGGGGCGGTATCGGGGAGCTGTTTTTT. Protein sequence: CASSSSTGGGIGELFF.

J is TRBJ1-1 and V is TRBV4-3; D uncertain. Per the germline V gene, CDR1 is LGHNA and CDR2 is YSLEER. Trimming left V 0 bases short and J 5 bases short, with 10 bases between. This CDR3 is 14 amino acids long. CDR3 amino acids: CASSQDQTVTEAFF. The CDR3 nucleotides are TGCGCCAGCAGCCAAGATCAAACCGTTACTGAAGCTTTCTTT.

The chain combines TRBV28 with TRBJ2-1; D is uncertain. Germline-derived CDR1 and CDR2 are MDHEN and SYDVKM. The CDR3 has 11 amino acids. The V gene lost 6 bases and the J gene lost 6 bases, with 6 bases spanning the gap. The CDR3 bases are TGTGCCAGCAGGTTCATCAATGAGCAGTTCTTC. This encodes CASRFINEQFF.

The rearrangement joins TRBV7-6 to TRBJ2-1; D call uncertain. Trimming cost V 1 base and J 5 bases, with 6 bases left between them. The CDR3 spans 13 residues. In germline, CDR1 is SGHVS, CDR2 FNYEAQ. CDR3 bases: TGTGCCAGCAGCTTAGGGGAAAACAATGAGCAGTTCTTC. Translating it yields CASSLGENNEQFF.

V usage is TRBV25-1 and J usage is TRBJ2-5, with no clear D. The CDR3 has 14 residues. The V and J ends lost 6 bases and 6 bases respectively, with 17 bases between them. Per germline, CDR1 MGHDK and CDR2 SYGVNS. The CDR3 region has the DNA TGTGCCAGCAGCGACCCACTCCTTGGGAAGACCCAGTACTTC. Residues: CASSDPLLGKTQYF.

This sequence joins TRBV6-5 and TRBJ2-1; 8 nucleotides agree with TRBD2. V was clipped by 6 bases and J by 8 bases; unmatched bases: 3. This CDR3 region has 12 residues. Germline lookup yields CDR1 MNHEY and CDR2 SVGAGI. CDR3 sequence reads: CASSSGGDEQFF. The CDR3 nucleotides are TGTGCCAGCAGCTCGGGGGGGGATGAGCAGTTCTTC.

The V call is TRBV7-2, the J call TRBJ1-6; unclear D gene. This CDR3 has 16 amino acids. V lost 2 bases and J 9 bases, leaving 17 bases between the germline ends. Germline V gene data show CDR1 as SGHTA and CDR2 as FQGNSA. The CDR3 DNA sequence: TGTGCCAGCAGCTTACAATCAGCCCTAGAGGGTTCACCCCTCCACTTT. This sequence encodes CASSLQSALEGSPLHF.

This chain uses TRBV28 with TRBJ2-2, with 8 bases identical to TRBD2. Germline CDR1 is MDHEN and CDR2 is SYDVKM. V gave up 5 bases and J gave up 2 bases; unmatched junction bases: 16. The CDR3 sequence is 19 residues long. CDR3 bases: TGTGCCAGCAGTCCTCTCCCCATCCTAGCGGGCCCAAACACCGGGGAGCTGTTTTTT. Its protein is CASSPLPILAGPNTGELFF.

This chain uses TRBV5-5 with TRBJ2-7; D call uncertain. Germline CDR1 SGHKS, CDR2 YYEKEE (reference sequence). Trimming left V 2 bases short and J 4 bases short, with 7 bases between. The CDR3 extends over 12 amino acids. The CDR3 nucleotides read TGTGCCAGCAGCTTTGTAGGGTACGAGCAGTACTTC. It encodes CASSFVGYEQYF.

This clone was recorded a few times. The chain links TRBV27 to TRBJ2-5; D uncertain. Germline values: CDR1 MNHEY, CDR2 SMNVEV (reference sequence). This CDR3 contains 13 residues. The germline V and J ends were trimmed by 4 bases and 0 bases, with 6 bases remaining between them. In DNA, the CDR3 is TGTGCCAGCAGTTCATCGTACCAAGAGACCCAGTACTTC. This sequence encodes CASSSSYQETQYF.

This clone was seen only once. This CDR3 is CASRRPGGIGNQPQHF. In DNA, the CDR3 is TGTGCCAGTAGGAGGCCAGGGGGCATCGGCAATCAGCCCCAGCATTTT. This sequence joins TRBV19 and TRBJ1-5; TRBD1 matches at 8 bases. The CDR3 is 16 amino acids. Germline V gives CDR1 LNHDA, CDR2 SQIVND (reference sequence). With V trimmed by 6 bases and J by 2 bases, 9 bases remained unmatched.

V is TRBV7-9 and J is TRBJ2-7; TRBD1 aligns across 9 bases. CDR1 is SEHNR and CDR2 is FQNEAQ in the germline V gene (reference sequence). Unmatched junction bases numbered 7, after V lost 5 bases and J lost 5 bases. The CDR3 loop spans 14 amino acids. The DNA of the CDR3 is TGTGCCAGCAGCCCACAACAGGGGGCCCACGAGCAGTACTTC. This translates into CASSPQQGAHEQYF.

The V call is TRBV4-2, the J call TRBJ2-1; 9 bases align to TRBD2. The CDR3 is made up of 18 amino acids. J was trimmed by 0 bases and V by 2 bases; bases with no gene match: 8. Germline V CDR1 and CDR2: LGHNA, YNFKEQ. In nucleotides, the CDR3 is TGTGCCAGCAGCCAACATAGCGGGAGAGGGAGCTCCTACAATGAGCAGTTCTTC. As protein: CASSQHSGRGSSYNEQFF.

Written as DNA, the CDR3 is TGTGCCAGCAGCCAAGACAGTCGAGGCACAGATACGCAGTATTTT. This codes for CASSQDSRGTDTQYF. The chain carries TRBV4-2 and TRBJ2-3; D ambiguous. Trimming took 0 bases from V and 1 from J, leaving 8 bases between them. The length of the CDR3 is 15 residues. Germline V gene lookup returns CDR1 LGHNA and CDR2 YNFKEQ.

This sequence joins TRBV27 and TRBJ2-5; 10 bases agree with TRBD2. The end of the DNA fits TRBJ2-7 better, so the J call may be wrong. Germline-derived CDR1 and CDR2 are MNHEY and SMNVEV (reference sequence). The CDR3 consists of 15 residues. CDR3 DNA sequence: TGTGCCAGCAGTCCCGTAGCGGGAGGTTTTTACGAGCAGTACTTC. This codes for CASSPVAGGFYEQYF.

This rearrangement joins TRBV19 to TRBJ2-2, with D possibly being TRBD1 or TRBD2 (5 bases each). The V gene's germline CDR1 is LNHDA and CDR2 SQIVND (reference sequence). V lost 6 bases and J lost 8, with 13 bases in between. This CDR3 comprises 13 residues. CDR3 protein: CASSQGPGGELFF. DNA of the CDR3: TGTGCCAGTAGCCAGGGACCGGGAGGGGAGCTGTTTTTT.